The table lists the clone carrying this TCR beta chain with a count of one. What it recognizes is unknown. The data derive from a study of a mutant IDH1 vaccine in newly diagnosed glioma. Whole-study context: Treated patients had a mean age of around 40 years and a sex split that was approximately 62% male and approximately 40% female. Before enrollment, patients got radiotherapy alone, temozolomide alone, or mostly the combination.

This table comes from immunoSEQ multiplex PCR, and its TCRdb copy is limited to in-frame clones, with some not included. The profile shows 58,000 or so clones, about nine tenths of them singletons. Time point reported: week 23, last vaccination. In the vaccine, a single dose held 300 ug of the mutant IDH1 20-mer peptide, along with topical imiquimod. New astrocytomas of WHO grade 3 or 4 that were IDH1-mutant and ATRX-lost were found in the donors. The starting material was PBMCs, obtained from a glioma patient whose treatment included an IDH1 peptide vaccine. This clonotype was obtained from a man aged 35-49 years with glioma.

The CDR3 region is CASSQDPISGIPGELFF. The CDR3 coding sequence is TGCGCCAGCAGCCAAGATCCCATTAGCGGGATCCCCGGGGAGCTGTTTTTT. V is TRBV4-3 and J is TRBJ2-2, with 8 bases that match TRBD2. The trim removed 0 bases at V and 6 bases at J, leaving 9 bases unmatched. Germline V gene lookup returns CDR1 LGHNA and CDR2 YSLEER. The CDR3 covers 17 residues.